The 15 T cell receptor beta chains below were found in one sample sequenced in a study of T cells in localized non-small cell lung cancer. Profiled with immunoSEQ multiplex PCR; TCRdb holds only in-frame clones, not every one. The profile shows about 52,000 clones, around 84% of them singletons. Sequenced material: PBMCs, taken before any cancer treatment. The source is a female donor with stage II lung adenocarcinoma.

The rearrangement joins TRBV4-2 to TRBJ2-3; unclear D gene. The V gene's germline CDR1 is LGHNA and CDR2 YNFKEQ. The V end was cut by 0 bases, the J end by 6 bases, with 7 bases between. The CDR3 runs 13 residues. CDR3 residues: CASSQDVMDTQYF. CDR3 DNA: TGTGCCAGCAGCCAAGATGTGATGGATACGCAGTATTTT.

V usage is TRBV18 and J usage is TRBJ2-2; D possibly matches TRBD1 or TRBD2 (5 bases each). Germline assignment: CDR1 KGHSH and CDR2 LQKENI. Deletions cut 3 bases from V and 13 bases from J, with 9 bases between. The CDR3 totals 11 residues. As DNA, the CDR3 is TGTGCCAGCTCACCGGGGGACGGGCTGTTTTTT. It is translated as CASSPGDGLFF.

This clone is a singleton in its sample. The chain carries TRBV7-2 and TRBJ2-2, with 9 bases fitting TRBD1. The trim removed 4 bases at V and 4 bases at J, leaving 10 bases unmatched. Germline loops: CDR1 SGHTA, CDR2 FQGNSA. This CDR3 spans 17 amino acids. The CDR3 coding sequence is TGTGCCAGCAGCTCACCGGATGGGACAGGGCTCACCGGGGAGCTGTTTTTT. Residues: CASSSPDGTGLTGELFF.

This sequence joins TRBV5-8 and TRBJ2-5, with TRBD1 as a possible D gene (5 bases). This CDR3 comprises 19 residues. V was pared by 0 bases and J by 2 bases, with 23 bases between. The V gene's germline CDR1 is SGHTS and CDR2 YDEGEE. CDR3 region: CASSLGLGRFLLRQETQYF. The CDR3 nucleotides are TGTGCCAGCAGCTTGGGATTGGGGCGGTTTTTATTGAGGCAAGAGACCCAGTACTTC.

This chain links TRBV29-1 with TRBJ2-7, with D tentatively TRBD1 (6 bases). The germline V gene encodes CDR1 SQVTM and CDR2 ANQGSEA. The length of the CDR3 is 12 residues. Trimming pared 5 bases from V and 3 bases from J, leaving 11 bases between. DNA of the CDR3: TGCAGCGTTTCGGTAGGGGGCTACGAGCAGTACTTC. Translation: CSVSVGGYEQYF.

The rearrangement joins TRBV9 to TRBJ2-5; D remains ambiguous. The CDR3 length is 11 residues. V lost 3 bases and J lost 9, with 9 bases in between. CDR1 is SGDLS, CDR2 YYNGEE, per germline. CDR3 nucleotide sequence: TGTGCCAGCAGCGCTGGGGTTGCCCAGTACTTC. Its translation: CASSAGVAQYF.

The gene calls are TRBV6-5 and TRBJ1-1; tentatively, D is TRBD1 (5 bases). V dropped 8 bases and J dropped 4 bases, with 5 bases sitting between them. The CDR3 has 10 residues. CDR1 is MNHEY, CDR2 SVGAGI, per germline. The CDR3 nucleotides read TGTGCCAGCGGGGGCACTGAAGCTTTCTTT. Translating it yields CASGGTEAFF.

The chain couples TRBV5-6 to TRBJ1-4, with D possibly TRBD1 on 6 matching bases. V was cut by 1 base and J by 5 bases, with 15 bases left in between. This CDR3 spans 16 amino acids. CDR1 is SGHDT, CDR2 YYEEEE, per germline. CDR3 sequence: CASSLKLGQPNEKLFF. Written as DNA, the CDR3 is TGTGCCAGCAGCTTGAAACTGGGACAACCCAATGAAAAACTGTTTTTT.

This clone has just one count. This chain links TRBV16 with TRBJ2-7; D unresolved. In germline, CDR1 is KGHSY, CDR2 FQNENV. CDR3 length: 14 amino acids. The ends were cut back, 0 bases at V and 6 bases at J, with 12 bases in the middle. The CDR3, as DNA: TGTGCCAGCAGCCAATCTTCTGGTTTAGGCGAGCAGTACTTC. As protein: CASSQSSGLGEQYF.

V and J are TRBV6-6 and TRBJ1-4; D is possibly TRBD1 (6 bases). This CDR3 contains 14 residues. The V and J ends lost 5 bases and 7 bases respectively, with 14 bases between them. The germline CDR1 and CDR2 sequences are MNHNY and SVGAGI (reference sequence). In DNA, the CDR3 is TGTGCCAGCAGTATGGACAGAATGCGTGAAAAACTGTTTTTT. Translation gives CASSMDRMREKLFF.

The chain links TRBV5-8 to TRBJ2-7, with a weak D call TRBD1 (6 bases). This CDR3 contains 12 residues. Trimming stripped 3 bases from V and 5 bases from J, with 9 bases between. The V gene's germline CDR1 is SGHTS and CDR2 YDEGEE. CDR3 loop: CASSSYRDEQYF. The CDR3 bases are TGTGCCAGCAGCTCCTACAGGGACGAGCAGTACTTC.

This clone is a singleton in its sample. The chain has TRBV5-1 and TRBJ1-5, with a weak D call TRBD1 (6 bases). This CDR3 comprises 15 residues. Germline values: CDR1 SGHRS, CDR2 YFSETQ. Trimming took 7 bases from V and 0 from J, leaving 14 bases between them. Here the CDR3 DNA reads TGCGCCAGCGGTCGTGGGGGCTCTAGCAATCAGCCCCAGCATTTT. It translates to CASGRGGSSNQPQHF.

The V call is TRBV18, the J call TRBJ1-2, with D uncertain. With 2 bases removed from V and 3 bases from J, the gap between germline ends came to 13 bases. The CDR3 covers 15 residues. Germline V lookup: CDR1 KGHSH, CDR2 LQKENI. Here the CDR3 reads CASSPSQESYYGYTF. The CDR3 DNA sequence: TGTGCCAGCTCACCATCCCAGGAGTCTTACTATGGCTACACCTTC.

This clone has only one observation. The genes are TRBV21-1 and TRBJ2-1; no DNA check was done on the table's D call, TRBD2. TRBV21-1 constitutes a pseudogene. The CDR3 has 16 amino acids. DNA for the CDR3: TGTGCCAGCAGCAATCGGTCCGGGGGGGCCTGGGATGAGCAGTTCTTC. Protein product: CASSNRSGGAWDEQFF.

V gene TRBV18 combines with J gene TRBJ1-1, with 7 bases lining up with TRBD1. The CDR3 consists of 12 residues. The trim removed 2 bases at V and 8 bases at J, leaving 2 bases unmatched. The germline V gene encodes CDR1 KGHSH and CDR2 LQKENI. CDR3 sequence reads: CASSPGTDEAFF. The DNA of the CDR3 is TGTGCCAGCTCACCAGGGACAGACGAAGCTTTCTTT. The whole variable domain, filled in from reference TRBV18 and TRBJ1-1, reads NAGVMQNPRHLVRRRGQEARLRCSPMKGHSHVYWYRQLPEEGLKFMVYLQKENIIDESGMPKERFSAEFPKEGPSILRIQQVVRGDSAAYFCASSPGTDEAFFGQGTRLTVV.